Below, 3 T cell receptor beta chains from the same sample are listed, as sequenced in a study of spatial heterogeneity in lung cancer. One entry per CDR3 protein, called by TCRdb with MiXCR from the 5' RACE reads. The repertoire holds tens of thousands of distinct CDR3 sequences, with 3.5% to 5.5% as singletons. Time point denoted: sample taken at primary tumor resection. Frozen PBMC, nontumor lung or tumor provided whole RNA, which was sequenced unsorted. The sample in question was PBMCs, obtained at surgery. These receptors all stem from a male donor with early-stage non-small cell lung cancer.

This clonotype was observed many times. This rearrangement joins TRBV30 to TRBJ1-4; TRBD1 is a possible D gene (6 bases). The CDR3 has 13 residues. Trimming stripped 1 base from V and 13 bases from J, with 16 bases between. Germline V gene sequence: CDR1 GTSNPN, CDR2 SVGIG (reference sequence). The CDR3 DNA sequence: TGTGCCTGGAGTGCAGGGGAAGGTCGGAGACTGTTTTTT. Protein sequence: CAWSAGEGRRLFF.

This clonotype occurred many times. CDR3 coding DNA: TGTGCCAGCAGCGGGGGTAGGGACTACGAGCAGTACTTC. Translating it yields CASSGGRDYEQYF. The chain uses TRBV7-2 and TRBJ2-7; D is possibly TRBD1 or TRBD2 (5 bases each). The CDR3 sequence is 13 residues long. CDR1 is SGHTA and CDR2 is FQGNSA in the germline V gene. V lost 5 bases to trimming and J lost 3 bases, with 11 bases between them. Full variable domain (rest looked up from reference TRBV7-2 and TRBJ2-7): GAGVSQSPSNKVTEKGKDVELRCDPISGHTALYWYRQSLGQGLEFLIYFQGNSAPDKSGLPSDRFSAERTGGSVSTLTIQRTQQEDSAVYLCASSGGRDYEQYFGPGTRLTVT.

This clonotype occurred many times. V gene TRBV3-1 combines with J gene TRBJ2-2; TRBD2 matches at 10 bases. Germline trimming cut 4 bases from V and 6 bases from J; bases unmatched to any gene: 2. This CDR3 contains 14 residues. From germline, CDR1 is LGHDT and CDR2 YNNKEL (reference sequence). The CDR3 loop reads CASSPGTSAGELFF. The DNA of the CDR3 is TGTGCCAGCAGCCCCGGGACTAGCGCCGGGGAGCTGTTTTTT.